The 28 T cell receptor beta chains in this list originate from one sample, sequenced in a study of regulatory T cells in long-lasting Graves disease (dated by TCRdb to the early 2020s). Receptor amplification or capture employed multiplex PCR. TCRdb shows the sequencer as Illumina HiSeq 4000. CDR3 regions were amplified by Arm-PCR with iRepertoire HTBI primers to construct TCR beta libraries. TCRdb reworked the public reads: Q25 trimming with fastp, MiXCR clone assembly, productive beta chains retained. Merged by CDR3 protein, the rows form single entries marked with the most common genes and DNA. Within this sample are 450,000 to 600,000 distinct CDR3 sequences, with less than 15% of them counted one time only. The leading ten clones occupy roughly a tenth of the sample. Sample time point, as interpreted from the label and publication: newly diagnosed GD, antithyroid drugs for less than 3 months. RNA was extracted from PBMCs in TRIzol for both TCR sequencing and RNA sequencing.

A further study also used this sample, focusing on T cells in Graves' hyperthyroidism and ophthalmopathy.

The sequenced sample was peripheral blood mononuclear cells (PBMCs), obtained at new diagnosis, from a patient treated with antithyroid drugs. All receptors come from a man aged 25 to 45 with Graves disease. Donor details come from another sample of the same person, matched by shared clones.

The chain uses TRBV27 and TRBJ2-1; 11 nucleotides match TRBD2. Germline values: CDR1 MNHEY, CDR2 SMNVEV (reference sequence). The CDR3 totals 15 residues. V was clipped by 5 bases and J by 7 bases; unmatched bases: 7. The CDR3, as DNA: TGTGCCAGCAGTCCGCTAGCGGGAGGAAGGAATGAGCAGTTCTTC. Translation: CASSPLAGGRNEQFF.

V and J are TRBV10-3 and TRBJ2-1, with no clear D. The CDR3 loop spans 14 amino acids. Germline-derived CDR1 and CDR2 are ENHRY and SYGVKD. V lost 0 bases and J 6 bases, leaving 9 bases between the germline ends. The CDR3 bases are TGTGCCATCAGTGAGTCAAAGGGCGGCAATGAGCAGTTCTTC. This codes for CAISESKGGNEQFF.

This clonotype was counted ten times or more. V is TRBV27 and J is TRBJ1-2; no definite D call. The CDR3 runs 15 residues. The V gene lost 4 bases and the J gene lost 8 bases, with 20 bases spanning the gap. CDR1 and CDR2 from the germline V gene are MNHEY and SMNVEV (reference sequence). The CDR3 loop is CASSSFDTPNAGYTF. CDR3 nucleotides: TGTGCCAGCAGTTCCTTCGACACGCCTAATGCGGGCTACACCTTC.

This clonotype showed up many times. The chain is built from TRBV24-1 and TRBJ2-7, with D possibly being TRBD1 (6 bases). The V end lost 6 bases, the J end lost 2 bases, and 7 bases lay between the germline ends. This CDR3 is built from 12 residues. In germline, CDR1 is KGHDR, CDR2 SFDVKD. As DNA, the CDR3 is TGTGCCACCAGTCAGGGGCCCTACGAGCAGTACTTC. The encoded protein is CATSQGPYEQYF.

The genes are TRBV28 and TRBJ2-1; D possibly corresponds to TRBD1 (6 bases). V was trimmed by 7 bases and J by 14 bases, leaving 18 bases between them. The CDR3 is 12 amino acids. Germline V gene data show CDR1 as MDHEN and CDR2 as SYDVKM. For the CDR3, the DNA is TGTGCCAGCACCCCATTAGGGGGTGGGGAGTTCTTC. Encoded protein: CASTPLGGGEFF.

This clonotype occurred a few times. The chain combines TRBV18 with TRBJ1-1; 8 bases map to TRBD1. Losses at the gene ends were 0 bases for V and 3 bases for J; bases not matched to a gene: 9. The CDR3 is 17 amino acids. Germline CDR1 is KGHSH and CDR2 is LQKENI. As DNA, the CDR3 is TGTGCCAGCTCACCACCGGGGTACAGGGGGATTCACACTGAAGCTTTCTTT. Translated: CASSPPGYRGIHTEAFF.

This clonotype was found many times. The rearrangement joins TRBV11-3 to TRBJ1-5, with 8 nucleotides matching TRBD1. V lost 3 bases and J lost 4; bases outside the gene matches: 11. From germline, CDR1 is SGHNT and CDR2 YENEEA. The CDR3 sequence is 17 residues long. This chain's CDR3 is CASSLTQTGDENQPQHF. The CDR3 DNA reads as TGTGCCAGCAGCTTGACTCAGACAGGGGATGAGAATCAGCCCCAGCATTTT.

A remark on this clonotype: A read error is likely here: a far larger clone is one base away. This rearrangement joins TRBV20-1 to TRBJ2-7; D gene uncertain. The germline V gene encodes CDR1 DFQATT and CDR2 SNEGSKA (reference sequence). Trimming shortened V by 5 bases and J by 7 bases, and 9 bases separated the two germline ends. The CDR3 has 10 amino acids. CDR3 sequence: CSAAENEQYF. For the CDR3, the DNA is TGCAGTGCTGCCGAGAATGAGCAGTACTTC.

This clonotype was recorded a few times. The CDR3 loop is CASSMRNEKLFF. DNA of the CDR3: TGTGCCAGTAGTATGAGGAATGAAAAACTGTTTTTT. The chain combines TRBV19 with TRBJ1-4; D is undetermined. CDR3 length: 12 residues. Germline-derived CDR1 and CDR2 are LNHDA and SQIVND (reference sequence). V was trimmed by 3 bases and J by 5 bases, leaving 4 bases between them.

The table lists this clonotype with many counts. The chain couples TRBV11-2 to TRBJ1-1; D unresolved. The CDR3 runs to 17 residues. Trimming cost V 3 bases and J 3 bases, with 20 bases left between them. From germline, CDR1 is SGHAT and CDR2 FQNNGV. The chain's CDR3 is CASSLGLRRNEDTEAFF. As DNA, the CDR3 is TGTGCCAGCAGCTTGGGTTTGCGAAGGAATGAGGACACTGAAGCTTTCTTT. Drawing the rest from reference TRBV11-2 and TRBJ1-1, the complete variable domain is EAGVAQSPRYKIIEKRQSVAFWCNPISGHATLYWYQQILGQGPKLLIQFQNNGVVDDSQLPKDRFSAERLKGVDSTLKIQPAKLEDSAVYLCASSLGLRRNEDTEAFFGQGTRLTVV.

The CDR3 region is CASSVVNYEQYF. DNA for the CDR3: TGTGCCAGCAGTGTGGTGAACTACGAGCAGTACTTC. This chain connects TRBV6-2 or TRBV6-3 to TRBJ2-7, with D unclear. Trimming stripped 5 bases from V and 3 bases from J, with 8 bases between. The CDR3 extends over 12 amino acids. The germline V gene encodes CDR1 MNHEY and CDR2 SVGEGT.

This clonotype showed up many times. Germline is not matched at one junction end, which may reflect a read error. This sequence joins TRBV6-1 and TRBJ1-1; D may be TRBD1 (6 bases). Germline loops: CDR1 MNHNS, CDR2 SASEGT. This CDR3 has 13 residues. CDR3 residues: CASSPDRYTKAFF. As DNA, the CDR3 is TGTGCCAGCAGTCCTGACAGGTACACTAAAGCTTTCTTT.

The gene calls are TRBV12-3 or TRBV12-4 and TRBJ2-2; 10 bases agree with TRBD2. CDR3 length: 15 residues. J gave up 8 bases and V 7 bases, and 10 bases lay outside the gene matches. In DNA, the CDR3 is TGTGCCAGCACTTGGTCTAGCGGGAGACAGGGGGAGCTGTTTTTT. Encoded protein: CASTWSSGRQGELFF.

In this sample, this clonotype turned up many times. The V and J genes are TRBV7-3 and TRBJ2-3; 8 bases align to TRBD2. The CDR3 covers 18 residues. V lost 2 bases, J lost 3 bases, and 13 bases stayed unmatched. Germline CDR1 is SGHTA and CDR2 is FQGTGA. Here the CDR3 reads CASSLYVPSGRKTDTQYF. CDR3 DNA: TGTGCCAGCAGCTTATACGTTCCCAGCGGGAGAAAGACAGATACGCAGTATTTT.

This clonotype was recorded many times. The genes are TRBV11-2 and TRBJ2-3, with a weak D call TRBD1 (6 bases). The CDR3 is made up of 16 amino acids. The germline CDR1 and CDR2 sequences are SGHAT and FQNNGV. V was shortened by 1 base and J by 5 bases, with 16 bases between the two germline ends. CDR3 amino acids: CASSLGLRQGGDTQYF. CDR3 sequence (DNA): TGTGCCAGCAGCTTAGGCCTGCGCCAAGGGGGAGATACGCAGTATTTT.

Ten or more counts support this clonotype. The chain combines TRBV10-1 with TRBJ2-7; D is uncertain. CDR1 and CDR2 (germline): WNHNN, SYGVQD (reference sequence). This CDR3 is built from 14 residues. V lost 4 bases and J 2 bases, leaving 12 bases between the germline ends. The CDR3 DNA reads TGCGCCAGCAGTGGTTCAGGCCGCACCTACGAGCAGTACTTC. It is translated as CASSGSGRTYEQYF.

This clonotype occurred many times. The rearrangement links TRBV2 to TRBJ2-7; TRBD2 aligns across 7 bases. Germline CDR1 SNHLY, CDR2 FYNNEI. There are 13 residues in the CDR3. Trimming removed 8 bases from V and 5 bases from J; junction bases left unmatched: 9. The CDR3 protein is CASGILAIDEQYF. CDR3 nucleotides: TGTGCCAGCGGGATACTAGCGATCGACGAGCAGTACTTC. The full variable domain, its missing parts supplied by reference TRBV2 and TRBJ2-7, is EPEVTQTPSHQVTQMGQEVILRCVPISNHLYFYWYRQILGQKVEFLVSFYNNEISEKSEIFDDQFSVERPDGSNFTLKIRSTKLEDSAMYFCASGILAIDEQYFGPGTRLTVT.

Turning to this clonotype: A far larger clone is a single base away, which makes a read error likely. The CDR3 protein is CASSDLKSGNYGAFF. The CDR3 DNA reads TGTGCCAGCAGTGATTTGAAGAGCGGGAACTACGGAGCTTTCTTT. This chain uses TRBV2 with TRBJ1-1; no firm D call. The CDR3 contains 15 residues. Germline lookup yields CDR1 SNHLY and CDR2 FYNNEI. Trimming pared 3 bases from V and 10 bases from J, leaving 21 bases between.

J is TRBJ1-1 and V is TRBV6-1; the D gene is possibly TRBD1 (6 bases). The germline V gene encodes CDR1 MNHNS and CDR2 SASEGT. With 6 bases removed from V and 6 bases from J, the gap between germline ends came to 14 bases. The CDR3 sequence is 13 residues long. CDR3 protein: CASRGTGTPEAFF. The CDR3 nucleotides are TGTGCCAGCAGAGGAACCGGGACACCTGAAGCTTTCTTT.

This clonotype was counted many times. The chain is built from TRBV27 and TRBJ1-2; D unresolved. The CDR3 has 15 residues. Trimming took off 5 bases at V and 3 bases at J, with 16 bases between the two ends. Germline-derived CDR1 and CDR2 are MNHEY and SMNVEV (reference sequence). The CDR3 protein is CASSPVGVLYYGYTF. DNA of the CDR3: TGTGCCAGCAGTCCCGTCGGCGTCTTATACTATGGCTACACCTTC.

This clonotype was detected ten times or more. This sequence joins TRBV18 and TRBJ2-3; possibly TRBD2 for D (5 bases). CDR1 and CDR2 (germline): KGHSH, LQKENI. Trimming stripped 5 bases from V and 2 bases from J, with 17 bases between. The CDR3 spans 16 residues. The CDR3 nucleotides read TGTGCCAGCTCAATTAGCGCTACGGGATCCACAGATACGCAGTATTTT. Amino acids: CASSISATGSTDTQYF.

This clonotype was detected many times. This chain uses TRBV12-3 or TRBV12-4 with TRBJ1-5; D is ambiguous. Trimming pared 5 bases from V and 4 bases from J, leaving 9 bases between. This CDR3 comprises 13 residues. Here the CDR3 DNA reads TGTGCCAGCAGTCTGGGCCTTAATCAGCCCCAGCATTTT. It translates to CASSLGLNQPQHF.

J is TRBJ1-1 and V is TRBV4-1; 12 positions match TRBD1. There are 18 residues in the CDR3. Trimming at V came to 5 bases and at J to 5 bases, leaving 15 bases not matched to a gene. Germline V gene sequence: CDR1 MGHRA, CDR2 YSYEKL. The CDR3: CASSSVRDRGRRGTEAFF. Here the CDR3 DNA reads TGCGCCAGCAGCTCAGTCCGGGACAGGGGGCGCCGAGGGACTGAAGCTTTCTTT.

In its sample, this clonotype was seen many times. The chain couples TRBV20-1 to TRBJ2-3; 8 bases agree with TRBD2. Germline-derived CDR1 and CDR2 are DFQATT and SNEGSKA (reference sequence). This CDR3 has 14 residues. Trimming removed 4 bases from V and 1 base from J; junction bases left unmatched: 4. The chain's CDR3 is CSAIKTSGTDTQYF. CDR3 in DNA: TGCAGTGCTATTAAGACTAGCGGCACAGATACGCAGTATTTT.

This clonotype was counted at least ten times. The chain joins TRBV20-1 to TRBJ2-5, with D perhaps matching TRBD1 (6 bases). The V and J ends lost 3 bases and 3 bases respectively, with 14 bases between them. The CDR3 runs 14 residues. Germline CDR1 reads DFQATT; CDR2 reads SNEGSKA (reference sequence). The CDR3 reads CSARAGQGKETQYF. In DNA, the CDR3 is TGCAGTGCTAGGGCGGGCCAGGGGAAAGAGACCCAGTACTTC.

There are many counts of this clonotype. CDR3 in DNA: TGCAGCGTTGAAGAGAGAGCTAACTATGGCTACACCTTC. Translating it yields CSVEERANYGYTF. The rearrangement joins TRBV29-1 to TRBJ1-2; D is undetermined. This CDR3 has 13 amino acids. Germline assignment: CDR1 SQVTM and CDR2 ANQGSEA. V was pared by 0 bases and J by 0 bases, with 5 bases between. The whole variable domain, filled in from reference TRBV29-1 and TRBJ1-2, reads SAVISQKPSRDICQRGTSLTIQCQVDSQVTMMFWYRQQPGQSLTLIATANQGSEATYESGFVIDKFPISRPNLTFSTLTVSNMSPEDSSIYLCSVEERANYGYTFGSGTRLTVV.

Ten or more counts support this clonotype. The rearrangement joins TRBV12-3 or TRBV12-4 to TRBJ2-7; D uncertain. CDR3 length: 12 residues. The V gene lost 3 bases and the J gene lost 5 bases, with 8 bases spanning the gap. This CDR3 reads CASSFNRDEQYF. The CDR3 region has the DNA TGTGCCAGCAGTTTCAATAGGGACGAGCAGTACTTC.

This clonotype was seen ten or more times. The rearrangement uses TRBV11-2 and TRBJ2-2; 9 bases are a match to TRBD1. V lost 1 base and J lost 6; bases outside the gene matches: 9. This CDR3 region has 17 residues. Germline V lookup: CDR1 SGHAT, CDR2 FQNNGV. The CDR3 coding sequence is TGTGCCAGCAGCTTAGTCTCCTTCGGGACAGGGCCCGGGGAGCTGTTTTTT. This translates into CASSLVSFGTGPGELFF.